The clone carrying this T cell receptor beta chain was observed a single time. This sample was included in a study of blood T cell repertoires in COVID-19. Study summary: Samples came from the United States, Italy and Spain, spanning acute and convalescent COVID-19. Sources were T cells, B-cell-depleted T cells, or PBMCs; the material itself was cDNA or gDNA.

Sequencing was performed with immunoSEQ multiplex PCR; in TCRdb, only in-frame clones are kept and a portion is missing. The sample includes over 250,000 clones, about 80% of them seen just once. The specimen sequenced was peripheral blood. This receptor was taken from a woman aged 45-59 years who had recovered from COVID-19.

CDR3 amino acids: CASSPVAGTYNEQFF. CDR3 in DNA: TGTGCCAGCTCACCAGTTGCGGGAACCTACAATGAGCAGTTCTTC. This rearrangement joins TRBV18 to TRBJ2-1; possible D gene TRBD2, 6 bases. Germline loops: CDR1 KGHSH, CDR2 LQKENI. Trimming left V 2 bases short and J 2 bases short, with 10 bases between. The CDR3 length is 15 residues. The full variable domain, completed using reference TRBV18 and TRBJ2-1, is NAGVMQNPRHLVRRRGQEARLRCSPMKGHSHVYWYRQLPEEGLKFMVYLQKENIIDESGMPKERFSAEFPKEGPSILRIQQVVRGDSAAYFCASSPVAGTYNEQFFGPGTRLTVL.